The sequence of this TCR beta chain was determined in a study of OX40 agonist ivuxolimab in advanced cancers. Study overall: The patients received agonistic anti-OX40 (CD134) antibody ivuxolimab. Checkpoint inhibitors had been given previously to roughly 36% of patients. Findings of the study overall: CD4+ and CD8+ blood T cells expanded clonally by week 6 at 0.1 to 3.0 mg/kg.

About this clone itself: The target antigen is unknown.

Clones were sequenced by immunoSEQ multiplex PCR, and TCRdb holds only the in-frame ones, with some missing. The data show approximately 26,000 clones, approximately 84% seen once. Exclusion of a patient followed from autoimmune disease history or systemic immunosuppression. The source was CD4+ or CD8+ T cells sorted from blood, collected in a trial of the OX40 agonist ivuxolimab. The source is an adult with an advanced solid tumor such as melanoma, head and neck, liver or kidney cancer.

The chain's CDR3 is CASSFVGAGFTEAFF. The CDR3, as DNA: TGTGCCAGCAGTTTTGTAGGGGCTGGGTTCACTGAAGCTTTCTTT. V usage is TRBV27 and J usage is TRBJ1-1, with TRBD1 as a possible D gene (5 bases). V lost 3 bases and J lost 4, with 15 bases in between. The V gene's germline CDR1 is MNHEY and CDR2 SMNVEV (reference sequence). There are 15 residues in the CDR3.